The 32 T cell receptor beta chains given below trace back to one sample, sequenced in a study of response to subunit inactivated influenza vaccine. MiXCR was run by TCRdb on the RT-PCR reads, yielding one entry per CDR3 protein. The sample gives hundreds of thousands of distinct CDR3 sequences, approximately 12% of which show up once; roughly a tenth is in the top ten. Sequencing was performed on PBMCs from blood, taken on the day of vaccination. Every receptor here comes from a man between 50 and 59 years old who received an inactivated influenza vaccine.

The chain uses TRBV29-1 and TRBJ1-1; D ambiguous. CDR1 and CDR2 from the germline V gene are SQVTM and ANQGSEA. There are 11 residues in the CDR3. Trimming took off 5 bases at V and 10 bases at J, with 14 bases between the two ends. The CDR3 bases are TGCAGCGTTCTCATGACAACCGGAGCTTTCTTT. Residues: CSVLMTTGAFF.

This clonotype came up many times. The V gene is TRBV29-1, the J gene TRBJ2-7; 8 bases are a match to TRBD2. Germline loops: CDR1 SQVTM, CDR2 ANQGSEA. This CDR3 spans 12 amino acids. The V gene end was trimmed by 5 bases and the J gene end by 3 bases; junction bases not matched to a gene: 3. CDR3 coding DNA: TGCAGCGTTTCCGGGACTAGCTACGAGCAGTACTTC. This gives the protein CSVSGTSYEQYF.

This clonotype was observed many times. The chain carries TRBV12-3 or TRBV12-4 and TRBJ1-2, with TRBD1 identical over 7 bases. Germline trimming cut 6 bases from V and 8 bases from J; bases unmatched to any gene: 6. The CDR3 loop spans 12 amino acids. CDR3 loop: CASRRGTAGYTF. As DNA, the CDR3 is TGTGCCAGCAGACGTGGGACAGCGGGCTACACCTTC.

This clonotype was observed a few times. The genes are TRBV29-1 and TRBJ2-1; 13 bases match TRBD2. Per germline, CDR1 SQVTM and CDR2 ANQGSEA. The CDR3 consists of 20 residues. Losses at the gene ends were 7 bases for V and 2 bases for J; bases not matched to a gene: 20. The CDR3 sequence is CSAAWPGLAGLNQAYNEQFF. CDR3 coding DNA: TGCAGCGCCGCATGGCCGGGACTAGCGGGACTGAATCAAGCCTACAATGAGCAGTTCTTC.

This clonotype was counted ten times or more. The J gene is TRBJ2-2, the V gene TRBV5-1; D ambiguous. There are 15 residues in the CDR3. CDR1 is SGHRS, CDR2 YFSETQ, per germline. Trimming removed 0 bases from V and 2 bases from J, with 8 bases in between. The CDR3, as DNA: TGCGCCAGCAGCTTGGATGGGGTAAACACCGGGGAGCTGTTTTTT. This encodes CASSLDGVNTGELFF. The full variable domain, its missing parts supplied by reference TRBV5-1 and TRBJ2-2, is KAGVTQTPRYLIKTRGQQVTLSCSPISGHRSVSWYQQTPGQGLQFLFEYFSETQRNKGNFPGRFSGRQFSNSRSEMNVSTLELGDSALYLCASSLDGVNTGELFFGEGSRLTVL.

V gene TRBV12-3 or TRBV12-4 combines with J gene TRBJ2-3; 8 bases are shared with TRBD1. CDR3 size: 15 residues. V lost 6 bases to trimming and J lost 5 bases; unmatched junction nucleotides: 10. For the CDR3, the DNA is TGTGCCAGCAGCATAATGGGACAGGCCGGAGATACGCAGTATTTT. It specifies CASSIMGQAGDTQYF.

This clonotype has ten or more counts. The J gene is TRBJ2-5, the V gene TRBV7-8, with D hard to call. V was shortened by 5 bases and J by 4 bases, with 20 bases between the two germline ends. The CDR3 is 16 amino acids. Germline V gives CDR1 SGHVS, CDR2 FQNEAQ. CDR3 sequence (DNA): TGTGCCAGCAGCCCGAATGCTGGATTAGGGCGAGAGACCCAGTACTTC. Its protein is CASSPNAGLGRETQYF.

In its sample, this clonotype was seen a few times. CDR3 region: CASSQPAGARAFF. For the CDR3, the DNA is TGTGCCAGCAGCCAACCTGCGGGGGCAAGGGCTTTCTTT. The J gene is TRBJ1-1, the V gene TRBV3-1; D possibly corresponds to TRBD1 (6 bases). V shed 2 bases and J shed 11 bases, with 15 bases lying between them. There are 13 residues in the CDR3. Germline V gene sequence: CDR1 LGHDT, CDR2 YNNKEL (reference sequence). Filled out from reference TRBV3-1 and TRBJ1-1, the complete variable domain reads DTAVSQTPKYLVTQMGNDKSIKCEQNLGHDTMYWYKQDSKKFLKIMFSYNNKELIINETVPNRFSPKSPDKAHLNLHINSLELGDSAVYFCASSQPAGARAFFGQGTRLTVV.

This clonotype was recorded a few times. The chain combines TRBV15 with TRBJ2-5; no clear D gene. This CDR3 has 13 residues. Germline values: CDR1 LNHNV, CDR2 YYDKDF (reference sequence). Trimming shortened V by 5 bases and J by 4 bases, and 11 bases separated the two germline ends. Here the CDR3 reads CATSQTPPETQYF. The CDR3 DNA sequence: TGTGCCACCAGCCAGACCCCCCCAGAGACCCAGTACTTC.

This clonotype was seen a few times. V usage is TRBV6-2 or TRBV6-3 and J usage is TRBJ2-1; unclear D gene. CDR1 is MNHEY, CDR2 SVGEGT, per germline. The CDR3 length is 15 residues. Trimming stripped 2 bases from V and 8 bases from J, with 16 bases between. The CDR3 loop reads CASSYGISLADEQFF. The CDR3 DNA reads TGTGCCAGCAGTTACGGAATCAGTCTTGCGGATGAGCAGTTCTTC.

The sample holds many counts of this clonotype. This chain connects TRBV5-1 to TRBJ2-3; D is uncertain. Trimming stripped 0 bases from V and 0 bases from J, with 11 bases between. The CDR3 is made up of 16 amino acids. The germline V gene has CDR1 SGHRS and CDR2 YFSETQ. The DNA for the CDR3 is TGCGCCAGCAGCTTGGCTTCAGTACCAAGCACAGATACGCAGTATTTT. Residues: CASSLASVPSTDTQYF.

This chain uses TRBV5-1 with TRBJ2-7; D not certain. Between the trimmed V and J ends, which lost 5 bases and 1 base, there was a span of 16 bases. Germline loops: CDR1 SGHRS, CDR2 YFSETQ. The CDR3 covers 15 residues. CDR3 coding DNA: TGCGCCAGCAGGTTCCAGGAGCAGAGATCCTACGAGCAGTACTTC. Translated, it gives CASRFQEQRSYEQYF.

The CDR3 DNA sequence: TGTGCCAGTAGTATAAAAATGAACACTGAAGCTTTCTTT. Translation: CASSIKMNTEAFF. This sequence joins TRBV19 and TRBJ1-1; no clear D. The V gene lost 2 bases and the J gene lost 0 bases, with 4 bases spanning the gap. This CDR3 has 13 amino acids. Germline CDR1 reads LNHDA; CDR2 reads SQIVND (reference sequence).

The chain couples TRBV29-1 to TRBJ2-3; D unresolved. Germline CDR1 reads SQVTM; CDR2 reads ANQGSEA. Deletions cut 8 bases from V and 4 bases from J, with 16 bases between. The CDR3 consists of 13 residues. CDR3 in amino acids: CSFSPRSADTQYF. The CDR3 DNA reads as TGCAGCTTCTCCCCGCGGTCCGCAGATACGCAGTATTTT.

The CDR3 loop is CAISESEGYEQYF. CDR3 nucleotides: TGTGCCATCAGTGAGTCCGAGGGCTACGAGCAGTACTTC. J is TRBJ2-7 and V is TRBV10-3, with a possible D match to TRBD2 (5 bases). The germline gives CDR1 ENHRY, CDR2 SYGVKD. V was clipped by 0 bases and J by 3 bases, with 6 bases between them. The CDR3 length is 13 residues.

The genes are TRBV6-5 and TRBJ1-6, with D perhaps TRBD1 (6 bases). The V end lost 3 bases, the J end lost 0 bases, and 15 bases lay between the germline ends. Germline assignment: CDR1 MNHEY and CDR2 SVGAGI. The CDR3 length is 18 residues. CDR3 loop: CASSYTGQWSSYNSPLHF. CDR3 sequence (DNA): TGTGCCAGCAGTTATACCGGACAGTGGAGCTCCTATAATTCACCCCTCCACTTT.

This clonotype was counted at least ten times. The chain links TRBV28 to TRBJ2-1; D gene unclear. The germline CDR1 and CDR2 sequences are MDHEN and SYDVKM. V was clipped by 4 bases and J by 0 bases, with 10 bases between them. The CDR3 spans 15 residues. CDR3 loop: CASSSRRSSYNEQFF. The CDR3 nucleotides read TGTGCCAGCAGTTCCAGGCGAAGCTCCTACAATGAGCAGTTCTTC. Complete variable domain (other parts from reference TRBV28 and TRBJ2-1): DVKVTQSSRYLVKRTGEKVFLECVQDMDHENMFWYRQDPGLGLRLIYFSYDVKMKEKGDIPEGYSVSREKKERFSLILESASTNQTSMYLCASSSRRSSYNEQFFGPGTRLTVL.

The rearrangement uses TRBV7-2 and TRBJ2-7; 9 nucleotides line up with TRBD2. The CDR3 is 15 residues long. Germline V CDR1 and CDR2: SGHTA, FQGNSA. V lost 1 base, J lost 4 bases, and 5 bases stayed unmatched. CDR3 loop: CASSLEVAGAYEQYF. CDR3 DNA: TGTGCCAGCAGCTTAGAGGTAGCGGGAGCATACGAGCAGTACTTC. Full variable domain (remainder filled in from reference TRBV7-2 and TRBJ2-7): GAGVSQSPSNKVTEKGKDVELRCDPISGHTALYWYRQSLGQGLEFLIYFQGNSAPDKSGLPSDRFSAERTGGSVSTLTIQRTQQEDSAVYLCASSLEVAGAYEQYFGPGTRLTVT.

The V call is TRBV11-2, the J call TRBJ2-3; D uncertain. Per the germline V gene, CDR1 is SGHAT and CDR2 is FQNNGV. V lost 6 bases to trimming and J lost 2 bases, with 6 bases between them. The CDR3 is made up of 12 amino acids. The CDR3 sequence: CASRQDTDTQYF. The CDR3 nucleotides read TGTGCCAGCAGACAAGACACAGATACGCAGTATTTT.

This clonotype was picked up many times. The chain joins TRBV7-9 to TRBJ2-3; D is ambiguous. Trimming stripped 5 bases from V and 6 bases from J, with 12 bases between. In germline, CDR1 is SEHNR, CDR2 FQNEAQ (reference sequence). This CDR3 has 13 amino acids. In DNA form, the CDR3 reads TGTGCCAGCAGCCGTGGGAACTGGGATACGCAGTATTTT. This translates into CASSRGNWDTQYF.

The table lists this clonotype with a few counts. The J gene is TRBJ1-1, the V gene TRBV28, with D possibly being TRBD1 (5 bases). Trimming removed 5 bases at V and 1 base at J, with 14 bases between. The CDR3 length is 15 residues. CDR1 and CDR2 from the germline V gene are MDHEN and SYDVKM. The CDR3 sequence: CASSPYFTGNTEAFF. The CDR3 DNA follows: TGTGCCAGCAGTCCCTACTTTACAGGGAACACTGAAGCTTTCTTT.

The V and J genes are TRBV7-9 and TRBJ1-3; 9 bases are a match to TRBD1. The ends lost 5 bases at V and 4 bases at J; junction bases unmatched: 9. The germline gives CDR1 SEHNR, CDR2 FQNEAQ (reference sequence). This CDR3 region has 16 residues. The CDR3, as DNA: TGTGCCAGCAGCCAACAAACAGGGGGCACGGGAAACACCATATATTTT. It translates to CASSQQTGGTGNTIYF.

This clonotype appeared a few times. The rearrangement uses TRBV6-1 and TRBJ1-2; the D gene is possibly TRBD1 (6 bases). V was shortened by 4 bases and J by 1 base, with 13 bases between the two germline ends. The germline CDR1 and CDR2 sequences are MNHNS and SASEGT. The CDR3 covers 15 residues. CDR3 in amino acids: CASSAMRQVNYGYTF. CDR3 nucleotides: TGTGCCAGCAGTGCTATGAGACAGGTTAACTATGGCTACACCTTC.

V is TRBV6-5 and J is TRBJ1-1, with 8 positions matching TRBD1. The germline V gene has CDR1 MNHEY and CDR2 SVGAGI. With V trimmed by 3 bases and J by 6 bases, 3 bases remained unmatched. The CDR3 consists of 13 residues. CDR3 protein: CASSYSGGAEAFF. CDR3 bases: TGTGCCAGCAGTTATTCAGGGGGCGCTGAAGCTTTCTTT.

The table lists this clonotype with many counts. The V gene is TRBV5-1, the J gene TRBJ2-1, with 9 bases lining up with TRBD2. CDR3 length: 16 amino acids. V dropped 0 bases and J dropped 7; count of bases not matched to a gene: 8. Germline assignment: CDR1 SGHRS and CDR2 YFSETQ. The CDR3 sequence: CASSLEAGGRMNEQFF. CDR3 in DNA: TGCGCCAGCAGCTTGGAAGCGGGAGGCCGAATGAATGAGCAGTTCTTC.

Notes on this clonotype: This could be a read error, since a much larger clone is one nucleotide away. The genes are TRBV18 and TRBJ2-5; D unclear. This CDR3 has 13 amino acids. The germline gives CDR1 KGHSH, CDR2 LQKENI. CDR3 residues: CASSPQQQETQHF. The CDR3 bases are TGTGCCAGCTCACCGCAACAGCAAGAGACCCAGCACTTC.

A few counts support this clonotype. The CDR3 loop is CASTKGQGDTEAFF. CDR3 in DNA: TGTGCCAGCACCAAGGGGCAGGGGGACACTGAAGCTTTCTTT. This chain links TRBV5-4 with TRBJ1-1; 7 bases align to TRBD1. The CDR3 has 14 residues. The V gene end was trimmed by 6 bases and the J gene end by 3 bases; junction bases not matched to a gene: 8. Germline-derived CDR1 and CDR2 are SGHNT and YYREEE (reference sequence).

This clonotype was observed a handful of times. V usage is TRBV12-3 or TRBV12-4 and J usage is TRBJ2-7; D unresolved. This CDR3 has 12 amino acids. Deletions cut 6 bases from V and 3 bases from J, with 9 bases between. The CDR3 region has the DNA TGTGCCAGCAGCCCGACGCTCTACGAGCAGTACTTC. This sequence encodes CASSPTLYEQYF.

This clonotype turned up a few times. The V and J genes are TRBV11-2 and TRBJ2-3; D not certain. The CDR3 is made up of 15 amino acids. Germline lookup yields CDR1 SGHAT and CDR2 FQNNGV. Trimming stripped 5 bases from V and 0 bases from J, with 12 bases between. The DNA of the CDR3 is TGTGCCAGCAGCCTCCTTGGGGTTAGCACAGATACGCAGTATTTT. Its translation: CASSLLGVSTDTQYF.

This clonotype was seen a few times. The genes are TRBV27 and TRBJ2-1, with 10 bases fitting TRBD1. CDR1 and CDR2 from the germline V gene are MNHEY and SMNVEV (reference sequence). The CDR3 length is 13 residues. V lost 5 bases, J lost 11 bases, and 6 bases stayed unmatched. The CDR3 coding sequence is TGTGCCAGCAGTCCCGACAGGGGGCACAAGCAGTTCTTC. This encodes CASSPDRGHKQFF.

This clonotype was counted between two and nine times. The J gene is TRBJ2-4, the V gene TRBV20-1; D uncertain. The germline V and J ends were trimmed by 1 base and 0 bases, with 4 bases remaining between them. The V gene's germline CDR1 is DFQATT and CDR2 SNEGSKA (reference sequence). The CDR3 spans 13 residues. The CDR3 is CSARAIAKNIQYF. The CDR3 DNA reads as TGCAGTGCTAGAGCAATAGCCAAAAACATTCAGTACTTC.

This clonotype was observed a few times. The chain uses TRBV14 and TRBJ1-2; 10 positions match TRBD1. V trimming: 1 base; J trimming: 3 bases; junction bases outside the gene matches: 11. This CDR3 spans 18 amino acids. Germline V CDR1 and CDR2: SGHDN, FVKESK. The CDR3 sequence: CASSQVRTGGKVDYGYTF. CDR3 nucleotide sequence: TGTGCCAGCAGCCAAGTACGGACAGGGGGAAAGGTGGACTATGGCTACACCTTC.